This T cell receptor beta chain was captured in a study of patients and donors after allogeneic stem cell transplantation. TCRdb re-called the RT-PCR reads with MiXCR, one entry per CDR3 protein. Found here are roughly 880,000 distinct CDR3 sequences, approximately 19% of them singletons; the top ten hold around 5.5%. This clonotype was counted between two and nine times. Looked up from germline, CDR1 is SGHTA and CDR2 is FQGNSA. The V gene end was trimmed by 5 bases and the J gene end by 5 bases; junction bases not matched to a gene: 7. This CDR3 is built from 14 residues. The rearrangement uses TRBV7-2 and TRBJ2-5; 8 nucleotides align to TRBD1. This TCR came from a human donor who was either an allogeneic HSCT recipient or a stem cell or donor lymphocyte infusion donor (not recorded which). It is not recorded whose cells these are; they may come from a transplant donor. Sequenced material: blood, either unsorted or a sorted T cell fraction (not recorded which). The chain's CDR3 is CASSLDRGFETQYF. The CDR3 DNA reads TGTGCCAGCAGCCTTGACAGGGGCTTCGAGACCCAGTACTTC.